This T cell receptor (beta chain) was retrieved from a study of blood T cell repertoires in COVID-19 (dated by TCRdb to 2020 to 2021). A note on the overall study: The collaborator samples originated in the United States, Italy and Spain and spanned the acute and convalescent phases of COVID-19. A de-identified subject ID, COVID-19 status, age in years and sex were almost always included in the sample metadata. The dataset comprised deeply sampled blood TCRbeta repertoires from subjects exposed to, actively infected with, or recovered from COVID-19. The material from the prospective study consisted of cDNA or gDNA derived from T cells, B-cell-depleted T cells, or PBMCs. HLA class I and class II types, where available, came from metadata supplied by the sample provider rather than from assay-based typing. The repertoires were released in a freely available public database meant as a resource for research on the immune response to SARS-CoV-2. The samples were drawn from the first 160 participants of the ongoing ImmuneRACE study and from some 1,300 subjects provided by 6 global collaborators.

TCRbeta CDR3 regions were amplified from genomic DNA by means of the immunoSEQ Assay, a bias-controlled multiplex PCR. On the study's bioinformatics: The number of nucleated cells in each sample was estimated from the amplification of reference gene primers within the assay. To quantify the absolute abundance of each unique TCRbeta CDR3 rearrangement, sequence reads were collapsed and filtered. For each sample, productive Simpson clonality was calculated by taking the square root of Simpson's diversity index across productive rearrangements. In its TCRdb copy, this immuneACCESS table keeps in-frame sequences only and misses some clones. Where compared with another copy, unresolved V genes explain less than half of these, and the others have no known cause. The DNA was the basis for D and trimming; V, J and clone size are from that table. Recorded for this sample are some 300,000 clones; around 81% of them occurred a single time. The ten top clones hold around 4% of the sample.

Trimming leaves V shorter by 5 bases and J shorter by 5 bases, with the junction holding 7 bases beyond the gene matches. Inclusive of the bounding cysteine and phenylalanine, the CDR3 is 15 residues long. Only CDR3 DNA remains: 45 bases, in frame from the first base. CDR1 and CDR2, per the germline V gene (reference sequence), are LNHDA and SQIVND. In regard to this clone: Its antigen is currently not known. Per-base qualities were not stored, and no clone one base away is much larger.

The investigation overall reported the following: The quantity of clinical and demographic metadata differed by source and by participant and was supplied without curation.

The collaborating institutions used their own protocols to collect whole blood in K2EDTA tubes. For TCRbeta analysis, collaborator samples were shipped as frozen whole blood, as isolated PBMCs, or as DNA extracted from either sample type. Sequencing used peripheral blood. The sequence links TRBV19 to TRBJ2-1; TRBD1 agrees with 9 junctional bases. The TCR comes from a woman aged 45-60 years with active or convalescent COVID-19. CDR3 loop: CASSPGQGRNNEQFF. The nucleotide sequence is TGTGCCAGTAGTCCCGGACAGGGGAGAAACAATGAGCAGTTCTTC.